This T cell receptor beta chain was identified in a study of T cells after yellow fever vaccination (dated by TCRdb to between 2018 and 2021). Study-level background: The SMART-Seq v4 Ultra Low Input RNA kit was used to prepare libraries from fractions with low cell numbers. Bulk PBMC replicates and cell subsets were isolated from blood drawn at multiple timepoints before and after both primary and secondary immunization. Two healthy male donors made up the cohort, one aged 18 to 30 years and the other aged 30 to 40 years. To follow T-cell clones before and after primary and booster YFV17D yellow fever vaccination, bulk TCR alpha and beta repertoires were sequenced over time. Overall study results and their limits: A small fraction of clonotypes appeared in both the CD4 and CD8 compartments, likely as a result of convergent recombination. Compared with the primary T-cell response, the secondary T-cell response was faster but weaker, reaching its peak on day 5 rather than on day 15. Computational filtering was needed because FACS-sorted repertoires could contain abundant contaminating clonotypes from the bulk population. Most clones expanded after primary vaccination were re-detected after the booster (approximately 96% of CD4 and around nine tenths of CD8), suggesting broad memory maintenance. Only a couple of donors were included in the study, so the extent to which the findings can be generalized is limited.

Trimming accounts for 1 base at V and 2 bases at J, while the number of junction bases matched to no gene is 7. The CDR3, from cysteine to phenylalanine, totals 17 residues. Kept here is only the CDR3 DNA, which spans 51 bases and is read in frame from base 1. CDR1 DFQATT and CDR2 SNEGSKA are derived from the germline V gene (reference sequence). Sequencing used an Illumina NovaSeq 6000. TCR cDNA was synthesized by 5'RACE template switching, through which a universal primer site and unique molecular identifiers were introduced. Priming of cDNA synthesis was performed from both the TCR alpha and TCR beta constant segments. Library amplification involved two PCR steps, and the second step added sample barcodes and sequencing adapters. Libraries were sequenced on Illumina HiSeq 2500 (2x100 bp) or NovaSeq (2x150 bp). As for the authors' bioinformatics: MIGEC was used to demultiplex reads and collapse the reads into UMI consensus sequences, and MiXCR was used for V(D)J alignment. Vaccine-responding clonotypes were defined with edgeR using replicate PBMC samples, requiring FDR below 0.01 and a log2 fold change above 5 up to day 15. Bulk clonotypes were assigned CD4 or CD8 identity according to which sequenced CD4 or CD8 repertoire held them at higher abundance. TCRdb trimmed public reads at Q25 via fastp, called clones via MiXCR and kept in-frame beta chains. Each record represents a unique CDR3 protein, reported with the most common genes and DNA among its rows. The authors' filters were not applied to this entry. This sample has just over 300,000 distinct CDR3 sequences in its table, and more than 3% of those were observed once. The top ten hold about 20% of the sample.

As concerns this clonotype: Its target antigen remains unknown. No base-level quality is on record; no much larger clone is a single base apart.

The meaning of the sample's treatment or condition label: live attenuated yellow fever vaccine strain. Two biological replicates of bulk PBMCs were collected at each blood-draw timepoint. A standard Ficoll-Paque protocol was used to isolate PBMCs from peripheral blood. TriZol was used to extract RNA from bulk PBMCs, CD4 and CD8 fractions, and dextramer-positive and dextramer-negative fractions. The chain joins TRBV20-1 to TRBJ2-7; TRBD2 fits 14 bases in the junction. The source was PBMCs, collected on the day of the yellow fever booster vaccination. This receptor was obtained from a young man who received the YFV17D yellow fever vaccine. The base sequence is TGCAGTGCTAGAGGTGGGACTAGCGGGGGTCGTCCCTACGAGCAGTACTTC. This gives the protein CSARGGTSGGRPYEQYF.